This T cell receptor (beta chain) was captured in a study of blood T cell repertoires in COVID-19. Background on the study: Nucleic acid was either cDNA or gDNA, and it came from T cells, B-cell-depleted T cells, or PBMCs.

This CDR3 is 16 amino acids long. Per germline, CDR1 SGHRS and CDR2 YFSETQ. The V end lost 2 bases, the J end lost 2 bases, and 14 bases lay between the germline ends. TCRdb's table, derived via immunoSEQ multiplex PCR, lists solely in-frame clones and lacks some. The repertoire includes 310,000 or so clones, roughly 87% of them detected once, and 1% sits in the top ten. The sequenced sample was peripheral blood. The receptor comes from a man aged 45-65 years with active or convalescent COVID-19. J is TRBJ1-5 and V is TRBV5-1; D not resolved. Here the CDR3 reads CASSLGSLGGNQPQHF. The CDR3 bases are TGCGCCAGCAGCTTAGGGAGTTTAGGAGGCAATCAGCCCCAGCATTTT.